This T cell receptor beta chain was captured by sequencing in a study of blood T cell repertoires in COVID-19. In the source study's methods: Reference gene primer amplification in the assay estimated nucleated cell counts. The method was immunoSEQ multiplex PCR; TCRdb's version includes in-frame clones alone and lacks a portion of them. V and J calls and clone size are as listed in that table; D and trimming were resolved from the DNA. Among tens of thousands of clones listed, about 80% were seen once. This CDR3 region has 14 residues. Looked up from germline, CDR1 is MNHEY and CDR2 is SMNVEV (reference sequence). The V segment lost 4 bases and the J segment 3 bases; nucleotides outside the gene matches: 3.

The specimen was peripheral blood. This chain links TRBV27 with TRBJ1-1; TRBD1 agrees at 9 bases. This TCR came from a woman in her 70s with acute or convalescent COVID-19. The CDR3 sequence is CASSYRGPDTEAFF. In DNA, the CDR3 is TGTGCCAGCAGTTACAGGGGGCCGGACACTGAAGCTTTCTTT.